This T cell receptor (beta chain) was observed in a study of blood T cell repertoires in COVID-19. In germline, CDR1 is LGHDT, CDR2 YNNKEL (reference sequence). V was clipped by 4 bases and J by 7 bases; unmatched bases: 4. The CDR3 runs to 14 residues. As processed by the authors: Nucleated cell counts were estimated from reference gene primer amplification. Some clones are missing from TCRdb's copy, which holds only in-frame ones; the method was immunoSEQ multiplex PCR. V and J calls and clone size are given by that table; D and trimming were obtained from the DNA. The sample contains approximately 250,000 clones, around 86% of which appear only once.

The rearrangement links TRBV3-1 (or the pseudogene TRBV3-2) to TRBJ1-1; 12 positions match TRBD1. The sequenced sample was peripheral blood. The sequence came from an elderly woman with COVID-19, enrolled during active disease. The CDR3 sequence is CASSPGTGGFEAFF. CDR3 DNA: TGTGCCAGCAGCCCCGGGACAGGGGGCTTTGAAGCTTTCTTT.